This T cell receptor beta chain was sequenced in a study of T cells after yellow fever vaccination. Study-wide points: Although the secondary response was weaker, it peaked faster, at day 5 versus 15.

Germline-derived CDR1 and CDR2 are SGHDN and FVKESK. Trimming took off 4 bases at V and 1 base at J, with 7 bases between the two ends. This CDR3 comprises 14 residues. On this clonotype: Its antigen remains unknown.

TCRdb analysed the 5' RACE reads with MiXCR anew, one entry per CDR3 protein. This table holds 500,000 to 650,000 distinct CDR3 sequences, roughly an eighth found once. This TCR was sampled from a man aged 25-45 years who received the YFV17D yellow fever vaccine. This chain links TRBV14 with TRBJ2-2, with D possibly being TRBD1 (5 bases). Source: PBMCs, taken on the day of the yellow fever booster vaccination. CDR3 residues: CASSPTVNTGELFF. The CDR3, as DNA: TGTGCCAGCAGCCCGACAGTGAACACCGGGGAGCTGTTTTTT.